The 26 T cell receptor beta chains presented below share a single source sample, sequenced in a study of cytomegalovirus exposure and HLA in healthy donors. The table came from immunoSEQ multiplex PCR; TCRdb's copy has only in-frame clones and leaves some out. The sample consists of some 160,000 clones, 88% of them appearing once. Sequences were obtained from PBMCs. All receptors derive from a man aged 18 to 29 in good health and CMV-seronegative.

This chain links TRBV28 with TRBJ1-5; 8 bases agree with TRBD1. The trim removed 6 bases at V and 7 bases at J, leaving 8 bases unmatched. CDR3 length equals 14 residues. CDR1 is MDHEN and CDR2 is SYDVKM in the germline V gene. CDR3 nucleotide sequence: TGTGCCAGCAGGAGATCAGGGGGCGGGCAGCCCCAGCATTTT. Amino acid sequence: CASRRSGGGQPQHF.

The chain joins TRBV2 to TRBJ2-7; possibly TRBD2 for D (5 bases). Germline CDR1 SNHLY, CDR2 FYNNEI. The CDR3 sequence is 10 residues long. CDR3 residues: CGSGVYEQYF. Written as DNA, the CDR3 is TGTGGGAGCGGAGTTTACGAGCAGTACTTC.

This clone was observed once. The chain has TRBV7-8 and TRBJ2-7, with 9 bases that match TRBD2. The germline gives CDR1 SGHVS, CDR2 FQNEAQ. The CDR3 covers 16 residues. V shed 5 bases and J 3 bases; nucleotides not matched to a gene: 11. Here the CDR3 DNA reads TGTGCCAGCAGCGCCCTCGGAGCGGGGGGTGTCTACGAGCAGTACGTC. This translates into CASSALGAGGVYEQYV.

V gene TRBV21-1 combines with J gene TRBJ1-1. TRBV21-1 constitutes a pseudogene. CDR3 size: 13 residues. The CDR3 DNA is TGTGCCAGAACGAGAGGTGGGAACACTGAAGCTTTCTTT. Translation gives CARTRGGNTEAFF.

The V gene is TRBV4-3, the J gene TRBJ1-4, with D possibly matching TRBD1 (6 bases). The CDR3 is made up of 17 amino acids. V lost 4 bases, J lost 0 bases, and 15 bases lay in between. CDR1 and CDR2 from the germline V gene are LGHNA and YSLEER. CDR3 in DNA: TGCGCCAGCAGCCGCGGGGGCAGTAGTGCAACTAATGAAAAACTGTTTTTT. The encoded protein is CASSRGGSSATNEKLFF.

This clone was observed a few times. The chain uses TRBV7-9 and TRBJ1-2; D is undetermined. The CDR3 runs to 14 residues. The V gene lost 2 bases and the J gene lost 8 bases, with 15 bases spanning the gap. The germline CDR1 and CDR2 sequences are SEHNR and FQNEAQ (reference sequence). CDR3 nucleotides: TGTGCCAGCAGCTTACTCACGGCCGCCGGGGGCTACACCTTC. This sequence encodes CASSLLTAAGGYTF.

CDR3 sequence: CASSLGTGVTGELFF. The CDR3 DNA is TGTGCCAGCAGTCTCGGGACAGGGGTAACCGGGGAGCTGTTTTTT. The gene calls are TRBV6-5 and TRBJ2-2, with 10 nucleotides matching TRBD1. This CDR3 spans 15 amino acids. Germline V gives CDR1 MNHEY, CDR2 SVGAGI. After removal of 5 bases from V and 5 bases from J, the junction contained 5 bases not matched to a gene.

CDR3 bases: TGTGCCAGCAGTGCCCCCGGGGGGGGACAAGGACTAGCGGAGAACTACGAGCAGTACTTC. Its protein product is CASSAPGGGQGLAENYEQYF. J is TRBJ2-7 and V is TRBV6-1; 10 nucleotides match TRBD2. In germline, CDR1 is MNHNS, CDR2 SASEGT. The CDR3 sequence is 20 residues long. The trim removed 4 bases at V and 3 bases at J, leaving 21 bases unmatched.

The chain couples TRBV19 to TRBJ1-2; D not resolved. V lost 0 bases and J lost 6, with 8 bases in between. Germline assignment: CDR1 LNHDA and CDR2 SQIVND (reference sequence). The CDR3 sequence is 13 residues long. The CDR3 region is CASSIDLEDGYTF. CDR3 DNA sequence: TGTGCCAGTAGTATAGATCTGGAGGATGGCTACACCTTC.

This chain connects TRBV7-9 to TRBJ2-5; D perhaps matches TRBD2 (6 bases). Trimming removed 3 bases at V and 3 bases at J, with 14 bases between. The CDR3 is 15 residues long. Germline CDR1 reads SEHNR; CDR2 reads FQNEAQ (reference sequence). The CDR3 nucleotides read TGTGCCAGCAGCTTCGGGTTGGGAGGCGAAGAGACCCAGTACTTC. This codes for CASSFGLGGEETQYF.

The V call is TRBV11-3, the J call TRBJ2-7; D may be TRBD1 (5 bases). This CDR3 region has 13 residues. The V gene lost 8 bases and the J gene lost 4 bases, with 15 bases spanning the gap. Germline V lookup: CDR1 SGHNT, CDR2 YENEEA. CDR3: CASAKGPGYEQYF. CDR3 nucleotides: TGTGCCAGCGCCAAGGGGCCTGGGTACGAGCAGTACTTC.

The V gene is TRBV18, the J gene TRBJ1-1; no clear D. This CDR3 region has 15 residues. Germline CDR1 reads KGHSH; CDR2 reads LQKENI. Trimming pared 0 bases from V and 4 bases from J, leaving 12 bases between. For the CDR3, the DNA is TGTGCCAGCTCACCACCGAACCTGAGGAGCACTGAAGCTTTCTTT. Protein product: CASSPPNLRSTEAFF.

The chain recombines TRBV5-1 with TRBJ1-5; 7 bases line up with TRBD1. J gave up 6 bases and V 0 bases, and 6 bases lay outside the gene matches. The germline V gene has CDR1 SGHRS and CDR2 YFSETQ. The CDR3 contains 15 residues. DNA for the CDR3: TGCGCCAGCAGCTTGGGTGACAGGGTCGGTCAGCCCCAGCATTTT. Residues: CASSLGDRVGQPQHF. Looking up the rest from reference TRBV5-1 and TRBJ1-5 gives the full variable domain: KAGVTQTPRYLIKTRGQQVTLSCSPISGHRSVSWYQQTPGQGLQFLFEYFSETQRNKGNFPGRFSGRQFSNSRSEMNVSTLELGDSALYLCASSLGDRVGQPQHFGDGTRLSIL.

This chain connects TRBV7-9 to TRBJ1-1; possibly TRBD1 for D (5 bases). The CDR3 runs 17 residues. V lost 2 bases and J lost 0, with 16 bases in between. The germline CDR1 and CDR2 sequences are SEHNR and FQNEAQ (reference sequence). CDR3 DNA: TGTGCCAGCAGCTTACCTCTGCAGGGCAACATGAACACTGAAGCTTTCTTT. This codes for CASSLPLQGNMNTEAFF.

This chain links TRBV30 with TRBJ1-3; D might be TRBD1 (6 bases). This CDR3 is built from 14 residues. V dropped 3 bases and J dropped 4 bases, with 13 bases sitting between them. CDR1 is GTSNPN, CDR2 SVGIG, per germline (reference sequence). The CDR3 is CAWRPGGLGNTIYF. The DNA for the CDR3 is TGTGCCTGGAGGCCGGGGGGGCTAGGAAACACCATATATTTT.

The J gene is TRBJ2-2, the V gene TRBV28, with TRBD1 as a possible D gene (6 bases). This CDR3 contains 13 residues. Trimming stripped 7 bases from V and 6 bases from J, with 12 bases between. The germline V gene has CDR1 MDHEN and CDR2 SYDVKM. CDR3 sequence: CASTITGPGELFF. The CDR3 region has the DNA TGTGCCAGCACAATTACAGGGCCCGGGGAGCTGTTTTTT.

This chain uses TRBV10-3 with TRBJ1-1; TRBD1 matches at 9 bases. From germline, CDR1 is ENHRY and CDR2 SYGVKD. CDR3 length equals 15 residues. The trim removed 6 bases at V and 3 bases at J, leaving 8 bases unmatched. CDR3 sequence reads: CAIRGDRVGDTEAFF. Here the CDR3 DNA reads TGTGCCATCAGGGGGGACAGGGTAGGGGACACTGAAGCTTTCTTT.

V and J are TRBV28 and TRBJ2-7; perhaps TRBD1 as D (6 bases). V was cut by 7 bases and J by 7 bases, with 17 bases left in between. CDR1 and CDR2 from the germline V gene are MDHEN and SYDVKM. CDR3 length equals 13 residues. Here the CDR3 DNA reads TGTGCCAGCACCCTGAAGGACAGTGAAGAGCAGTACGTC. Translating it yields CASTLKDSEEQYV.

This clone has just one count. The gene calls are TRBV6-6 and TRBJ1-5; TRBD1 agrees at 8 bases. From germline, CDR1 is MNHNY and CDR2 SVGAGI (reference sequence). V was clipped by 6 bases and J by 6 bases; unmatched bases: 7. The CDR3 is 14 amino acids. The CDR3 DNA is TGTGCCAGCAGGCCAGGGGGCGCGGGTCAGCCCCAGCATTTT. Translation: CASRPGGAGQPQHF.

This chain uses TRBV4-1 with TRBJ2-5; 8 bases are a match to TRBD1. The V gene end was trimmed by 1 base and the J gene end by 5 bases; junction bases not matched to a gene: 18. The CDR3 runs 19 residues. Germline lookup yields CDR1 MGHRA and CDR2 YSYEKL. The chain's CDR3 is CASSQGIDRGDIGRETQYF. CDR3 DNA sequence: TGCGCCAGCAGCCAAGGGATCGACAGGGGAGATATAGGTCGGGAGACCCAGTACTTC.

The rearrangement uses TRBV28 and TRBJ1-1; possibly TRBD1 for D (5 bases). The germline CDR1 and CDR2 sequences are MDHEN and SYDVKM. V was shortened by 3 bases and J by 8 bases, with 10 bases between the two germline ends. This CDR3 has 12 residues. In DNA form, the CDR3 reads TGTGCCAGCAGTTTGTTAAGGACAGAAGCTTTCTTT. Residues: CASSLLRTEAFF.

This chain connects TRBV13 to TRBJ2-1; TRBD2 aligns across 9 bases. Germline CDR1 PRHDT, CDR2 FYEKMQ (reference sequence). With V trimmed by 8 bases and J by 5 bases, 7 bases remained unmatched. CDR3 length: 14 residues. CDR3 in DNA: TGTGCCAGCTCTGGACTAGCGCGACACAATGAGCAGTTCTTC. Protein sequence: CASSGLARHNEQFF.

This chain uses TRBV2 with TRBJ1-5, with D unclear. The CDR3 is 14 amino acids. V was cut by 3 bases and J by 0 bases, with 6 bases left in between. The germline CDR1 and CDR2 sequences are SNHLY and FYNNEI. The CDR3, as DNA: TGTGCCAGCAGTGACAGAATTAGCAATCAGCCCCAGCATTTT. It codes for CASSDRISNQPQHF.

This chain connects TRBV2 to TRBJ2-7, with D possibly being TRBD2 (6 bases). Between the trimmed V and J ends, which lost 3 bases and 7 bases, there was a span of 19 bases. Looked up from germline, CDR1 is SNHLY and CDR2 is FYNNEI. The CDR3 has 15 residues. CDR3 DNA sequence: TGTGCCAGCAGTGACTGGACTACTCCTCTTGGGGAGCAGTACGTC. This codes for CASSDWTTPLGEQYV.

The chain has TRBV6-5 and TRBJ2-5; D is perhaps TRBD1 (6 bases). CDR3 length equals 13 residues. Trimming removed 6 bases at V and 4 bases at J, with 12 bases between. Germline V gives CDR1 MNHEY, CDR2 SVGAGI. The CDR3: CASRFQGLETQYF. Here the CDR3 DNA reads TGTGCCAGCAGGTTCCAGGGGTTAGAGACCCAGTACTTC.

The V and J genes are TRBV6-5 and TRBJ2-1; D unclear. V lost 4 bases to trimming and J lost 4 bases, with 14 bases between them. The CDR3 totals 15 residues. Germline V gene data show CDR1 as MNHEY and CDR2 as SVGAGI. CDR3 DNA: TGTGCCAGCAGTTTCCTGACACAGACGTACAATGAGCAGTTCTTC. It codes for CASSFLTQTYNEQFF.